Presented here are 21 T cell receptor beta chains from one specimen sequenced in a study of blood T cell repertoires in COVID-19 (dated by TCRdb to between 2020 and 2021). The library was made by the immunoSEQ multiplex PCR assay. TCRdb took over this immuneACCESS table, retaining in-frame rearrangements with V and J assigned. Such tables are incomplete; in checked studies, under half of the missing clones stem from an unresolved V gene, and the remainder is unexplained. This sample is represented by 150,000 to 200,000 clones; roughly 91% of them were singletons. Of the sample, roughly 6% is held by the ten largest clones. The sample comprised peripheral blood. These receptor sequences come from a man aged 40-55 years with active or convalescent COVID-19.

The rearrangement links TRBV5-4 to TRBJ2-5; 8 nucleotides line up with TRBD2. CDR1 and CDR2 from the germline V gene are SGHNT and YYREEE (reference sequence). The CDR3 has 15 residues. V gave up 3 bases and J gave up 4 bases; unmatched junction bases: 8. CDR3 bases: TGTGCCAGCAGCTCACTAGCGGAGCCGGGAGAGACCCAGTACTTC. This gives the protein CASSSLAEPGETQYF.

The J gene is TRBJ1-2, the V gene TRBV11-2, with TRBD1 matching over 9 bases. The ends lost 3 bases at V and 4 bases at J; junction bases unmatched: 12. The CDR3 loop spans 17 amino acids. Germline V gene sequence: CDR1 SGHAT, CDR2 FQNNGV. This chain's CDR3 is CASSFLLIKTGGYGYTF. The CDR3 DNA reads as TGTGCCAGCAGCTTCCTTTTAATTAAGACAGGGGGCTATGGCTACACCTTC.

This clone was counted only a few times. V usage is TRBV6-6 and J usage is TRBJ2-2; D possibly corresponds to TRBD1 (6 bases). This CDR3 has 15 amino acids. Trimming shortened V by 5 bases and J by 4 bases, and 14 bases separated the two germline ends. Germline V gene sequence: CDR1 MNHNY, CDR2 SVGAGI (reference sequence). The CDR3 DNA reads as TGTGCCAGCAGTCCTTCCTGGACAGTCACCGGGGAGCTGTTTTTT. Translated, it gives CASSPSWTVTGELFF.

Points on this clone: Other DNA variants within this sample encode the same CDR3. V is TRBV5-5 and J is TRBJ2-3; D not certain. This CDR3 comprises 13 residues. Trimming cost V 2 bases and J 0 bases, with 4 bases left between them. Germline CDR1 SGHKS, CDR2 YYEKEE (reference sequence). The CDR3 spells CASSFSSTDTQYF. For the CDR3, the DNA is TGTGCCAGCAGCTTTTCTAGCACAGATACGCAGTATTTT.

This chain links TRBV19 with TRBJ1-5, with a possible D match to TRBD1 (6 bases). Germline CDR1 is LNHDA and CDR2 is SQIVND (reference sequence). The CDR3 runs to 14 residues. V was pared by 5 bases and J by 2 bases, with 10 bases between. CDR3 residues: CASSVAGGNQPQHF. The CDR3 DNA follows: TGTGCCAGTAGTGTAGCAGGGGGCAATCAGCCCCAGCATTTT. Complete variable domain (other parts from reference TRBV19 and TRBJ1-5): DGGITQSPKYLFRKEGQNVTLSCEQNLNHDAMYWYRQDPGQGLRLIYYSQIVNDFQKGDIAEGYSVSREKKESFPLTVTSAQKNPTAFYLCASSVAGGNQPQHFGDGTRLSIL.

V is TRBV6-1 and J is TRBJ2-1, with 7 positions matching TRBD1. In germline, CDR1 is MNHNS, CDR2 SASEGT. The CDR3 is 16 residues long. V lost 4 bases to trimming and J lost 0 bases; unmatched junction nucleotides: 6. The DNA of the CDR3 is TGTGCCAGCAGTGCCCAACAGGGGAACTCCTACAATGAGCAGTTCTTC. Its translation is CASSAQQGNSYNEQFF.

The CDR3 region is CASTGVRSLSTEAFF. CDR3 in DNA: TGTGCCAGTACGGGGGTGAGATCCCTCTCCACTGAAGCTTTCTTT. This rearrangement joins TRBV19 to TRBJ1-1; tentatively, D is TRBD1 (5 bases). This CDR3 is 15 amino acids long. CDR1 and CDR2 (germline): LNHDA, SQIVND (reference sequence). The V end was cut by 7 bases, the J end by 4 bases, with 19 bases between.

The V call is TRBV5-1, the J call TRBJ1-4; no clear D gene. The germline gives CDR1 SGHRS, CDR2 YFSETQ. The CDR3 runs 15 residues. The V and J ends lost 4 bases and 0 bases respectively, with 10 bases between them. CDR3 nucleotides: TGCGCCAGCAGCCTCGCAGTCTCAACTAATGAAAAACTGTTTTTT. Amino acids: CASSLAVSTNEKLFF.

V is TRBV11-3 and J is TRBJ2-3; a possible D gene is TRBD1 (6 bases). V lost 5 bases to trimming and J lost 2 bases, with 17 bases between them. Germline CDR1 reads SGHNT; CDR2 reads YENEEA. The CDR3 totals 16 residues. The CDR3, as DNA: TGTGCCAGCAGCCCTAGATCACAGGGAGTCACAGATACGCAGTATTTT. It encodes CASSPRSQGVTDTQYF. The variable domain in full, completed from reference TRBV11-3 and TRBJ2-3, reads EAGVVQSPRYKIIEKKQPVAFWCNPISGHNTLYWYLQNLGQGPELLIRYENEEAVDDSQLPKDRFSAERLKGVDSTLKIQPAELGDSAVYLCASSPRSQGVTDTQYFGPGTRLTVL.

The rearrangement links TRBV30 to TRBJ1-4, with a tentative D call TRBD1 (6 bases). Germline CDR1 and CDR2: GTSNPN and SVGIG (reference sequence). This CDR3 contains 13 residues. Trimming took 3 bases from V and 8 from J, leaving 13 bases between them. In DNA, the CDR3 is TGTGCCTGGAGCCCACAGGGTAGGGAAAAACTGTTTTTT. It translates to CAWSPQGREKLFF.

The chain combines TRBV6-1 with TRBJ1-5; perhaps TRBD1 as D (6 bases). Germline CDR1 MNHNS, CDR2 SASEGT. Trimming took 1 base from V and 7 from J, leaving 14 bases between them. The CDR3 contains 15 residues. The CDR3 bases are TGTGCCAGCAGTGAAGACCCTACAGGGCCCCAGCCCCAGCATTTT. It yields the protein CASSEDPTGPQPQHF.

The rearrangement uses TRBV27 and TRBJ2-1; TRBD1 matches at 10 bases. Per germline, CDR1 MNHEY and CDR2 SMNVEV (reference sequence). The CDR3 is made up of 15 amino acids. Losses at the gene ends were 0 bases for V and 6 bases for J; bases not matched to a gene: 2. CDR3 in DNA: TGTGCCAGCAGTTTATCATGGACAGGGGGCAATGAGCAGTTCTTC. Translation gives CASSLSWTGGNEQFF.

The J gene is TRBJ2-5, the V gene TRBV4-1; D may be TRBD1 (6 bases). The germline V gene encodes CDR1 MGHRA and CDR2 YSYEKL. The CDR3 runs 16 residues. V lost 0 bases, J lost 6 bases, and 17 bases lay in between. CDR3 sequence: CASSQDGGRALQTQYF. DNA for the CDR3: TGCGCCAGCAGCCAAGATGGGGGCAGGGCTTTGCAGACCCAGTACTTC.

The CDR3 protein is CASSYVRYGEQFF. The DNA for the CDR3 is TGTGCCAGCAGTTACGTCCGTTACGGTGAGCAGTTCTTC. The chain carries TRBV6-6 and TRBJ2-1; D remains unclear. Deletions cut 2 bases from V and 9 bases from J, with 11 bases between. The CDR3 is 13 amino acids. Germline V gene lookup returns CDR1 MNHNY and CDR2 SVGAGI (reference sequence).

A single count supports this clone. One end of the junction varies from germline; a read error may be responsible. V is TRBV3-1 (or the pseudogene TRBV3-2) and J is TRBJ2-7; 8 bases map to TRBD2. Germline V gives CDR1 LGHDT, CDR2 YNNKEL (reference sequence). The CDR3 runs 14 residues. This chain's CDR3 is CASSLRGGSDEQYF. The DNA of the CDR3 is TGTGCCAGCAGCCTTCGGGGGGGCTCCGACGAGCAGTACTTC.

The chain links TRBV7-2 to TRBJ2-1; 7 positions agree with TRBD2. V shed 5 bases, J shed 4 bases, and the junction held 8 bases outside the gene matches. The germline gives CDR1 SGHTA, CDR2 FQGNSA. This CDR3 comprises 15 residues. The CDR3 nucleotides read TGTGCCAGCAGCATATGGACTAGGAGGTACAATGAGCAGTTCTTC. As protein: CASSIWTRRYNEQFF.

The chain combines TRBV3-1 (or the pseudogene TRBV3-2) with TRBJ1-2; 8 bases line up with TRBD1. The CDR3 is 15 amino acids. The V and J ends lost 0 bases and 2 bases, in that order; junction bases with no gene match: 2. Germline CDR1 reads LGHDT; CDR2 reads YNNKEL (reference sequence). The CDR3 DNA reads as TGTGCCAGCAGCCAAGAGTCAGGGGGCAACTATGGCTACACCTTC. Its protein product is CASSQESGGNYGYTF.

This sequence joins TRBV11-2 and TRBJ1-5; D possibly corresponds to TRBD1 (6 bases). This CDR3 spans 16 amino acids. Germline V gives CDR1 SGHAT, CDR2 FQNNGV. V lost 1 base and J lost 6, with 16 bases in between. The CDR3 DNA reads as TGTGCCAGCAGCTTAGCTTTGGGGGGGCTGGGTCAGCCCCAGCATTTT. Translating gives CASSLALGGLGQPQHF.

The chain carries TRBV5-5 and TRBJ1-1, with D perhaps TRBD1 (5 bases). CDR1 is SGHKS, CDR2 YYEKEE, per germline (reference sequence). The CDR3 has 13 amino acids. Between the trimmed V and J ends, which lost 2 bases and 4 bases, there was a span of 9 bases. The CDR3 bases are TGTGCCAGCAGCTTAGGCAGGGCCACTGAAGCTTTCTTT. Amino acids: CASSLGRATEAFF.

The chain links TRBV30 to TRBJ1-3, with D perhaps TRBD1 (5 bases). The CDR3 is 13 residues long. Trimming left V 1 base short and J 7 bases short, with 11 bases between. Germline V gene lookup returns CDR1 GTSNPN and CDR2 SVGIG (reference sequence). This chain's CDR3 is CAWSDGARNTIYF. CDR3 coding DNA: TGTGCCTGGAGTGATGGGGCGCGGAACACCATATATTTT. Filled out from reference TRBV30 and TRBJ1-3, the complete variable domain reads SQTIHQWPATLVQPVGSPLSLECTVEGTSNPNLYWYRQAAGRGLQLLFYSVGIGQISSEVPQNLSASRPQDRQFILSSKKLLLSDSGFYLCAWSDGARNTIYFGEGSWLTVV.

The CDR3 DNA reads as TGTGCCAGCAGCCAAGATCGAGGGCAGGCCACCATATATTTT. Residues: CASSQDRGQATIYF. This chain joins TRBV3-1 (or the pseudogene TRBV3-2) and TRBJ1-3; D is unresolved. With 0 bases removed from V and 9 bases from J, the gap between germline ends came to 12 bases. The CDR3 consists of 14 residues. Per the germline V gene, CDR1 is LGHDT and CDR2 is YNNKEL (reference sequence).